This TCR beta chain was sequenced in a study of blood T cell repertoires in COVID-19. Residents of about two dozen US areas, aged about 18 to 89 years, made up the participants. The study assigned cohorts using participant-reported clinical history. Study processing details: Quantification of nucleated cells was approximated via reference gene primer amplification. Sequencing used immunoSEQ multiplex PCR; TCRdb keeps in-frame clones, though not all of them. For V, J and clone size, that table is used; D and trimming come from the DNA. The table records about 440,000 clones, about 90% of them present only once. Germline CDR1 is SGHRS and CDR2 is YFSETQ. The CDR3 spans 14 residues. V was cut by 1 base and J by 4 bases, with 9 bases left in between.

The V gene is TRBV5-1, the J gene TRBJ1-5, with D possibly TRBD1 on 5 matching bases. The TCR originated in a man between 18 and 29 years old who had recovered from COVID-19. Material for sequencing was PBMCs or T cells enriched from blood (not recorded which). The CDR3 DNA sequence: TGCGCCAGCAGCTTGTTGGGGCAGAATCAGCCCCAGCATTTT. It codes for CASSLLGQNQPQHF.